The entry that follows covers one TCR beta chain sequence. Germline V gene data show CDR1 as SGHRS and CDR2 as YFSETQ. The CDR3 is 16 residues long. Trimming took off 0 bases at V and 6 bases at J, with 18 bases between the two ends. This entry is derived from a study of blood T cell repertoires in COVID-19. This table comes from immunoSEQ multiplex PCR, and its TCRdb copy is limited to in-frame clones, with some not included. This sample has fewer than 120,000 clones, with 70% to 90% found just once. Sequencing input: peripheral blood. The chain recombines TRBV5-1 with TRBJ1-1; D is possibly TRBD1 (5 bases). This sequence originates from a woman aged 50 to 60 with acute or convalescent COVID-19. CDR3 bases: TGCGCCAGCAGCTTGGTCGGCCGCGGGACTACGTCTGAAGCTTTCTTT. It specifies CASSLVGRGTTSEAFF.